Listed below are T cell receptor beta chains from one sample, sequenced in a study of fetal regulatory T cell absence and autoimmunity. Data came from immunoSEQ multiplex PCR; TCRdb stores just in-frame clones and leaves some out. The table lists some 44,000 clones, about 86% of them singletons, with 0.35% to 0.45% in the top ten. Material for sequencing was cord blood. These receptors all come from a newborn boy with IPEX syndrome. The CDR3 runs from the conserved cysteine through the conserved F or W. A D gene is named only where the DNA matches it firmly. Not all rows give a size; the values are once, few, many and, for expanded clones, a class.

clone_size: -; v_call: TRBV29-1; d_call: -; j_call: TRBJ2-2; cdr3_nt: TGCAGCGTTGGTCTCGGGCACACCGGGGAGCTGTTTTTT; cdr3_aa: CSVGLGHTGELFF
clone_size: -; v_call: TRBV5-1; d_call: TRBD1; j_call: TRBJ1-1; cdr3_nt: TGCGCCAGCAGCTTGGGGCAGGGGGCCTGGGACACTGAAGCTTTCTTT; cdr3_aa: CASSLGQGAWDTEAFF
clone_size: -; v_call: TRBV19; d_call: -; j_call: TRBJ1-4; cdr3_nt: TGTGCCAGTAGTATACCAGGAGCAACTAATGAAAAACTGTTTTTT; cdr3_aa: CASSIPGATNEKLFF
clone_size: -; v_call: TRBV7-2; d_call: -; j_call: TRBJ2-3; cdr3_nt: TGTGCCAGCAGCTACAGGGCTCCCACAGATACGCAGTATTTT; cdr3_aa: CASSYRAPTDTQYF
clone_size: -; v_call: TRBV7-2; d_call: TRBD2; j_call: TRBJ2-7; cdr3_nt: TGTGCCAGCAGCTTACGAGCGGGGAGCTCCTACGAGCAGTACTTC; cdr3_aa: CASSLRAGSSYEQYF
clone_size: -; v_call: TRBV10-1; d_call: -; j_call: TRBJ1-2; cdr3_nt: TGCGCCAGCAGTGAGTCGACTCGGGGGGGTAATGGCTACACCTTC; cdr3_aa: CASSESTRGGNGYTF
clone_size: -; v_call: TRBV30; d_call: TRBD1; j_call: TRBJ2-5; cdr3_nt: TGTGCCTGGAGGACAGGGGAGACCCAGTACTTC; cdr3_aa: CAWRTGETQYF
clone_size: -; v_call: TRBV5-6; d_call: -; j_call: TRBJ1-2; cdr3_nt: TGTGCCAGCAGCTGGGAGTCTTACTCAGTAGGTGGCTACACCTTC; cdr3_aa: CASSWESYSVGGYTF
clone_size: -; v_call: TRBV27; d_call: -; j_call: TRBJ2-3; cdr3_nt: TGTGCCAGCAGTCCCATATCTCAGAGGGGGACCACAGATACGCAGTATTTT; cdr3_aa: CASSPISQRGTTDTQYF
clone_size: -; v_call: TRBV7-9; d_call: -; j_call: TRBJ1-2; cdr3_nt: TGTGCCAGCAGCTTCGGCGGGCAGGACCTCTATGGCTACACCTTC; cdr3_aa: CASSFGGQDLYGYTF
clone_size: -; v_call: TRBV11-3; d_call: TRBD1; j_call: TRBJ2-3; cdr3_nt: TGTGCCAGCAGCCCTGGACAGGGAACAGATACGCAGTATTTT; cdr3_aa: CASSPGQGTDTQYF
clone_size: -; v_call: TRBV7-9; d_call: TRBD1; j_call: TRBJ1-2; cdr3_nt: TGTGCCAGCAGCTCTTGGACAGGAAAGTTCTATGGCTACACCTTC; cdr3_aa: CASSSWTGKFYGYTF
clone_size: -; v_call: TRBV11-2; d_call: -; j_call: TRBJ2-7; cdr3_nt: TGTGCCAGCAGCTTAGTGGCTACGGCATTTGGAGGCGAGCAGTACTTC; cdr3_aa: CASSLVATAFGGEQYF
clone_size: -; v_call: TRBV7-2; d_call: -; j_call: TRBJ2-1; cdr3_nt: TGTGCCAGCAGCCCTCGGGGACTCTTATACAATGAGCAGTTCTTC; cdr3_aa: CASSPRGLLYNEQFF
clone_size: few; v_call: TRBV27; d_call: TRBD2; j_call: TRBJ2-7; cdr3_nt: TGTGCCAGTGGGGGGGGGTACGAGCAGTACTTC; cdr3_aa: CASGGGYEQYF
clone_size: few; v_call: TRBV6-6; d_call: TRBD1; j_call: TRBJ1-2; cdr3_nt: TGTGCCAGCAGTTACCGACAGGGAGGAGGCTACACCTTC; cdr3_aa: CASSYRQGGGYTF
clone_size: -; v_call: TRBV4-3; d_call: TRBD2; j_call: TRBJ2-1; cdr3_nt: TGCGCCAGCAGCCAAGAAGGGACCGGGACTAGTCTAGTTCGGGAGCAGTTCTTC; cdr3_aa: CASSQEGTGTSLVREQFF
clone_size: -; v_call: TRBV6-6; d_call: TRBD2; j_call: TRBJ2-5; cdr3_nt: TGTGCCAGCAGCCGAACTAGCGGGGGACAAGAGACCCAGTACTTC; cdr3_aa: CASSRTSGGQETQYF